A single sample gave rise to the 21 T cell receptor beta chains below, sequenced in a study of cytomegalovirus exposure and HLA in healthy donors (dated by TCRdb to 2016 to 2017). The library was built by means of the immunoSEQ multiplex PCR assay. For the multiplex PCR, a mixture combining 60 forward primers for TCR Vbeta segments and 13 reverse primers for TCR Jbeta segments was used. Here the immuneACCESS table is served through TCRdb, limited to in-frame sequences with V and J called. Missing clones are a known gap in these copies; in checked studies unresolved V genes cover under half, and the rest lacks a known reason. This sample comprises more than 150,000 clones, about 82% of them detected only once. Jointly, the top ten make up around 1.6% of the sample. Sequenced sample: PBMCs. All receptors come from a man aged 18 to 30 in good health and CMV-seronegative.

This chain uses TRBV10-3 with TRBJ2-7; possibly TRBD2 for D (6 bases). Germline V lookup: CDR1 ENHRY, CDR2 SYGVKD. The CDR3 length is 11 residues. V lost 4 bases, J lost 6 bases, and 7 bases lay in between. In nucleotides, the CDR3 is TGTGCCATCAGTGCCGGGGGCGAGCAGTACTTC. Its translation: CAISAGGEQYF.

Points on this clone: Other DNA sequences in the sample encode the same CDR3. The chain recombines TRBV5-1 with TRBJ2-1, with 14 bases lining up with TRBD2. V was clipped by 4 bases and J by 6 bases; unmatched bases: 3. The CDR3 has 15 amino acids. Germline V CDR1 and CDR2: SGHRS, YFSETQ. CDR3 region: CASSPGLAGVNEQFF. The CDR3 DNA sequence: TGCGCCAGCAGCCCGGGACTAGCGGGAGTCAATGAGCAGTTCTTC. Complete variable domain (other parts from reference TRBV5-1 and TRBJ2-1): KAGVTQTPRYLIKTRGQQVTLSCSPISGHRSVSWYQQTPGQGLQFLFEYFSETQRNKGNFPGRFSGRQFSNSRSEMNVSTLELGDSALYLCASSPGLAGVNEQFFGPGTRLTVL.

The CDR3 here is CASTRIGQGAETQYF. CDR3 nucleotides: TGTGCCAGCACTAGGATCGGACAGGGGGCAGAGACCCAGTACTTC. The gene calls are TRBV2 and TRBJ2-5, with TRBD1 identical over 11 bases. The germline CDR1 and CDR2 sequences are SNHLY and FYNNEI. Trimming cost V 7 bases and J 4 bases; bases outside gene matches: 8. The length of the CDR3 is 15 residues.

The chain employs TRBV5-6 and TRBJ1-2, with D hard to call. Trimming cost V 4 bases and J 5 bases, with 15 bases left between them. The CDR3 runs to 14 residues. The germline V gene encodes CDR1 SGHDT and CDR2 YYEEEE. The CDR3 sequence is CASSPLEKNYGYTF. The CDR3 bases are TGTGCCAGCAGCCCGCTTGAGAAGAATTATGGCTACACCTTC.

CDR3 amino acids: CASSQEGTRGSTDTQYF. CDR3 nucleotide sequence: TGCGCCAGCAGCCAAGAGGGCACTCGGGGAAGCACAGATACGCAGTATTTT. The chain is built from TRBV4-1 and TRBJ2-3; a weak D match, TRBD2 (5 bases). V lost 0 bases and J 0 bases, leaving 13 bases between the germline ends. The CDR3 covers 17 residues. CDR1 MGHRA and CDR2 YSYEKL come from the germline V gene.

The table lists this clone with a few counts. The V call is TRBV5-6, the J call TRBJ2-1, with a tentative D call TRBD2 (7 bases). There are 14 residues in the CDR3. Trimming stripped 0 bases from V and 9 bases from J, with 13 bases between. Germline-derived CDR1 and CDR2 are SGHDT and YYEEEE. The chain's CDR3 is CASSLGPRGGEQFF. CDR3 in DNA: TGTGCCAGCAGCTTGGGACCAAGGGGGGGTGAGCAGTTCTTC.

V gene TRBV9 combines with J gene TRBJ2-3; D unclear. Trimming removed 4 bases at V and 2 bases at J, with 5 bases between. This CDR3 region has 12 residues. Germline V gives CDR1 SGDLS, CDR2 YYNGEE. CDR3 sequence (DNA): TGTGCCAGCAGCCCTTCCACAGATACGCAGTATTTT. As protein: CASSPSTDTQYF. The full variable domain, completed using reference TRBV9 and TRBJ2-3, is DSGVTQTPKHLITATGQRVTLRCSPRSGDLSVYWYQQSLDQGLQFLIQYYNGEERAKGNILERFSAQQFPDLHSELNLSSLELGDSALYFCASSPSTDTQYFGPGTRLTVL.

The chain employs TRBV28 and TRBJ1-3; 8 nucleotides line up with TRBD1. CDR3 length equals 16 residues. Unmatched junction bases numbered 10, after V lost 7 bases and J lost 2 bases. Germline V lookup: CDR1 MDHEN, CDR2 SYDVKM. The CDR3 nucleotides read TGTGCCAGCACCACCCTAAGACAGGGGCCTGGAAACACCATATATTTT. It translates to CASTTLRQGPGNTIYF. Combining the CDR3 with reference TRBV28 and TRBJ1-3 gives the whole variable domain DVKVTQSSRYLVKRTGEKVFLECVQDMDHENMFWYRQDPGLGLRLIYFSYDVKMKEKGDIPEGYSVSREKKERFSLILESASTNQTSMYLCASTTLRQGPGNTIYFGEGSWLTVV.

The rearrangement uses TRBV12-5 and TRBJ2-7; 9 bases fit TRBD1. This CDR3 has 14 amino acids. From germline, CDR1 is LGHNT and CDR2 FRNRAP. V shed 4 bases, J shed 2 bases, and the junction held 3 bases outside the gene matches. The CDR3 DNA is TGTGCTAGTGGTTGGGACAGGGCCCCCTACGAGCAGTACTTC. Its protein product is CASGWDRAPYEQYF.

The rearrangement joins TRBV27 to TRBJ2-1; 11 bases line up with TRBD2. The CDR3 extends over 18 amino acids. Germline CDR1 MNHEY, CDR2 SMNVEV (reference sequence). With V trimmed by 5 bases and J by 1 base, 10 bases remained unmatched. CDR3 amino acids: CASSPTILAGGSYNEQFF. CDR3 nucleotides: TGTGCCAGCAGTCCTACCATTCTAGCGGGAGGATCCTACAATGAGCAGTTCTTC.

This chain links TRBV27 with TRBJ1-5; tentatively, D is TRBD1 (6 bases). CDR1 is MNHEY and CDR2 is SMNVEV in the germline V gene (reference sequence). The V end was cut by 0 bases, the J end by 4 bases, with 19 bases between. The CDR3 has 18 residues. The chain's CDR3 is CASSLSSDRTRLNQPQHF. In DNA form, the CDR3 reads TGTGCCAGCAGTTTATCCTCAGACAGGACCCGACTGAATCAGCCCCAGCATTTT.

The rearrangement joins TRBV23-1 to TRBJ1-4; 8 bases are a match to TRBD1. TRBV23-1 is an ORF, with its function uncertain. The CDR3 totals 13 residues. After removal of 8 bases from V and 8 bases from J, the junction contained 7 bases not matched to a gene. The CDR3 DNA sequence: TGCGCCAGCCTTAACAGGGGGTGGGAAAAACTGTTTTTT. Protein product: CASLNRGWEKLFF.

The chain uses TRBV6-1 and TRBJ1-4, with D perhaps TRBD1 (6 bases). Germline CDR1 MNHNS, CDR2 SASEGT. Deletions cut 7 bases from V and 0 bases from J, with 9 bases between. The CDR3 runs to 14 residues. The CDR3 bases are TGTGCCAGCATGGCAGGGGCAACTAATGAAAAACTGTTTTTT. This translates into CASMAGATNEKLFF.

V usage is TRBV11-2 and J usage is TRBJ2-7, with 9 bases that match TRBD1. V shed 5 bases, J shed 2 bases, and the junction held 10 bases outside the gene matches. The CDR3 is 16 amino acids. CDR1 and CDR2 (germline): SGHAT, FQNNGV. The CDR3 is CASSPAGQGYAYEQYF. CDR3 DNA: TGTGCCAGCAGCCCCGCCGGACAGGGGTATGCCTACGAGCAGTACTTC. The complete variable domain, with remaining parts taken from reference TRBV11-2 and TRBJ2-7, reads EAGVAQSPRYKIIEKRQSVAFWCNPISGHATLYWYQQILGQGPKLLIQFQNNGVVDDSQLPKDRFSAERLKGVDSTLKIQPAKLEDSAVYLCASSPAGQGYAYEQYFGPGTRLTVT.

This clone was observed a single time. The DNA of the CDR3 is TGTGCCAGCAGCCCGGTCGGGGTTCCCGGGGAGCTGTTTTTT. As protein: CASSPVGVPGELFF. The chain is built from TRBV7-3 and TRBJ2-2; the D gene is possibly TRBD2 (5 bases). Trimming removed 5 bases from V and 6 bases from J, with 13 bases in between. Per the germline V gene, CDR1 is SGHTA and CDR2 is FQGTGA. This CDR3 region has 14 residues.

The chain combines TRBV19 with TRBJ2-2; 11 bases match TRBD2. J was trimmed by 4 bases and V by 3 bases; bases with no gene match: 1. The CDR3 is made up of 15 amino acids. Looked up from germline, CDR1 is LNHDA and CDR2 is SQIVND (reference sequence). CDR3 coding DNA: TGTGCCAGTAGTATTCTAGCGGGAGGCACCGGGGAGCTGTTTTTT. Its translation: CASSILAGGTGELFF.

In this sample, this clone turned up a few times. The chain uses TRBV10-3 and TRBJ1-1; 7 nucleotides match TRBD1. Germline loops: CDR1 ENHRY, CDR2 SYGVKD. This CDR3 is 14 amino acids long. Trimming removed 2 bases from V and 10 bases from J; junction bases left unmatched: 10. Written as DNA, the CDR3 is TGTGCCATCAGTGAGGGGGCAGGGGGTCTAAGAGCTTTCTTT. Translation gives CAISEGAGGLRAFF.

The chain recombines TRBV10-2 with TRBJ2-3, with D perhaps matching TRBD1 (5 bases). Trimming pared 7 bases from V and 0 bases from J, leaving 11 bases between. Germline V gene sequence: CDR1 WSHSY, CDR2 SAAADI. The CDR3 loop spans 14 amino acids. CDR3 in amino acids: CASMGRSSTDTQYF. DNA of the CDR3: TGCGCCAGCATGGGGCGTTCTAGCACAGATACGCAGTATTTT.

The chain has TRBV28 and TRBJ1-2; D not resolved. Germline CDR1 reads MDHEN; CDR2 reads SYDVKM. The germline V and J ends were trimmed by 3 bases and 6 bases, with 8 bases remaining between them. The CDR3 is 12 residues long. The CDR3 region has the DNA TGTGCCAGCAGTTTTTCTCCAGATGGCTACACCTTC. Its protein is CASSFSPDGYTF.

This clone has only a few counts. This chain connects TRBV7-9 to TRBJ2-6; 7 nucleotides align to TRBD2. V shed 2 bases and J 0 bases; nucleotides not matched to a gene: 7. Germline V gene sequence: CDR1 SEHNR, CDR2 FQNEAQ (reference sequence). CDR3 size: 18 residues. The CDR3 sequence: CASSLQAGSISGANVLTF. CDR3 DNA: TGTGCCAGCAGCTTACAAGCGGGGAGTATCTCTGGGGCCAACGTCCTGACTTTC.

The chain uses TRBV6-6 and TRBJ1-6, with D maybe TRBD1 (5 bases). The V end lost 6 bases, the J end lost 9 bases, and 12 bases lay between the germline ends. The CDR3 is made up of 13 amino acids. The germline gives CDR1 MNHNY, CDR2 SVGAGI (reference sequence). The chain's CDR3 is CASSRVLSSPLHF. The DNA for the CDR3 is TGTGCCAGCAGCAGGGTTCTGAGTTCACCCCTCCACTTT.